These 27 T cell receptor beta chains share one sample of origin, sequenced in a study of shared clonotypes between healthy human individuals (dated by TCRdb to the early 2020s). The library was built by means of the immunoSEQ multiplex PCR assay. TCRdb holds this immuneACCESS table with in-frame rearrangements only. Some clones are missing; in checked studies, unresolved V genes explain under half, and the rest has no known cause. This sample is represented by under 200,000 clones; about 93% of them were singletons. The leading ten clones occupy more than 0.06% of the sample. Sequenced input: naive CD4+ T cells sorted from blood. The sample's cell subset or site label is to be understood as: CD45RA+ positively selected. The receptor source for this set is a woman aged 25 to 39 in good health.

This chain links TRBV28 with TRBJ2-1, with D possibly being TRBD2 (6 bases). The CDR3 sequence is 19 residues long. V lost 6 bases to trimming and J lost 3 bases, with 27 bases between them. Germline V gene sequence: CDR1 MDHEN, CDR2 SYDVKM. The CDR3 region is CASRAAGRVLTRSYNEQFF. CDR3 bases: TGTGCCAGCAGGGCAGCCGGGAGAGTCCTGACAAGGAGCTACAATGAGCAGTTCTTC.

J is TRBJ2-7 and V is TRBV10-2, with TRBD2 matching over 7 bases. CDR1 and CDR2 (germline): WSHSY, SAAADI. The CDR3 contains 15 residues. The V and J ends lost 5 bases and 5 bases, in that order; junction bases with no gene match: 12. The CDR3 DNA reads as TGCGCCAGCAGTATTGGACCGTGGAGCGGGGACGAGCAGTACTTC. Encoded protein: CASSIGPWSGDEQYF.

This chain links TRBV5-4 with TRBJ2-5; D is ambiguous. Gene TRBJ2-7 matches the end of the DNA better, so the J call may be wrong. The CDR3 is made up of 15 amino acids. The germline V gene has CDR1 SGHNT and CDR2 YYREEE (reference sequence). CDR3 sequence reads: CASSLGTGLSYEQYF. The CDR3 nucleotides read TGTGCCAGCAGCTTGGGGACGGGTCTGTCCTACGAGCAGTACTTC.

The chain uses TRBV29-1 and TRBJ2-5, with D perhaps being TRBD1 or TRBD2 (6 bases each). From germline, CDR1 is SQVTM and CDR2 ANQGSEA. The length of the CDR3 is 16 residues. The CDR3 nucleotides read TGCAGTGTCATCCTACCACTACGTGGGGGGCCAGGGGCCCAGTACTTC. Translation: CSVILPLRGGPGAQYF.

The chain recombines TRBV28 with TRBJ2-7; D is perhaps TRBD2 (6 bases). The V gene lost 5 bases and the J gene lost 7 bases, with 24 bases spanning the gap. This CDR3 contains 16 residues. Germline CDR1 reads MDHEN; CDR2 reads SYDVKM. CDR3 residues: CASSPYQDYPFAEQYF. The CDR3 DNA reads TGTGCCAGCAGTCCCTACCAGGACTACCCGTTCGCAGAGCAGTACTTC.

This clone was seen just once. The CDR3 loop reads CASSRPQPQHF. DNA of the CDR3: TGCGCCAGCAGTAGGCCTCAGCCCCAGCATTTT. This chain uses TRBV10-1 with TRBJ1-5; no definite D call. Germline assignment: CDR1 WNHNN and CDR2 SYGVQD (reference sequence). Trimming removed 5 bases at V and 6 bases at J, with 5 bases between. The CDR3 consists of 11 residues.

The genes are TRBV11-2 and TRBJ2-7; no definite D call. The ends were cut back, 1 base at V and 2 bases at J, with 9 bases in the middle. The CDR3 runs to 14 residues. Germline V lookup: CDR1 SGHAT, CDR2 FQNNGV. CDR3 DNA sequence: TGTGCCAGCAGCTTAGTCGGCAGCGCCTACGAGCAGTACTTC. This gives the protein CASSLVGSAYEQYF.

This clone was found once. The V call is TRBV7-9, the J call TRBJ2-5; 10 positions agree with TRBD2. The J call could be wrong; TRBJ2-7 is a better fit for the DNA end. In germline, CDR1 is SEHNR, CDR2 FQNEAQ (reference sequence). CDR3 length: 16 residues. CDR3: CASSRASLAGDLEQYF. CDR3 nucleotides: TGTGCCAGCAGCCGGGCCTCTCTAGCGGGGGACCTCGAGCAGTACTTC.

The rearrangement uses TRBV14 and TRBJ1-2; D call uncertain. V was clipped by 3 bases and J by 4 bases, with 12 bases between them. The CDR3 runs 14 residues. Per germline, CDR1 SGHDN and CDR2 FVKESK. The chain's CDR3 is CASSQYGISYGYTF. DNA for the CDR3: TGTGCCAGCAGCCAGTACGGGATCTCCTATGGCTACACCTTC. Together with reference TRBV14 and TRBJ1-2, the CDR3 gives the full variable domain: EAGVTQFPSHSVIEKGQTVTLRCDPISGHDNLYWYRRVMGKEIKFLLHFVKESKQDESGMPNNRFLAERTGGTYSTLKVQPAELEDSGVYFCASSQYGISYGYTFGSGTRLTVV.

The chain joins TRBV18 to TRBJ2-7; TRBD1 matches 8 bases. With V trimmed by 6 bases and J by 5 bases, 18 bases remained unmatched. Germline loops: CDR1 KGHSH, CDR2 LQKENI. The CDR3 length is 17 residues. The CDR3 DNA sequence: TGTGCCAGCTCCCGGGACAGGCCGTCTGGGCCAACGAACGAGCAGTACTTC. Translating gives CASSRDRPSGPTNEQYF.

The V and J genes are TRBV30 and TRBJ2-5; 9 bases align to TRBD1. The J call is uncertain, as TRBJ2-7 better fits the DNA end. This CDR3 region has 15 residues. The germline CDR1 and CDR2 sequences are GTSNPN and SVGIG (reference sequence). The CDR3 here is CAWTPGTGPSYEQYF. For the CDR3, the DNA is TGTGCCTGGACGCCTGGGACAGGGCCCTCCTACGAGCAGTACTTC.

The chain is built from TRBV19 and TRBJ2-6; D perhaps matches TRBD2 (5 bases). The V end was cut by 2 bases, the J end by 1 base, with 15 bases between. The germline V gene encodes CDR1 LNHDA and CDR2 SQIVND (reference sequence). The CDR3 consists of 18 residues. CDR3: CASSIWSIRGSGANVLTF. Here the CDR3 DNA reads TGTGCCAGTAGTATATGGAGCATACGAGGGTCTGGGGCCAACGTCCTGACTTTC. The variable domain in full, completed from reference TRBV19 and TRBJ2-6, reads DGGITQSPKYLFRKEGQNVTLSCEQNLNHDAMYWYRQDPGQGLRLIYYSQIVNDFQKGDIAEGYSVSREKKESFPLTVTSAQKNPTAFYLCASSIWSIRGSGANVLTFGAGSRLTVL.

This sequence joins TRBV4-2 and TRBJ1-1, with D hard to call. This CDR3 spans 18 amino acids. V was trimmed by 1 base and J by 1 base, leaving 19 bases between them. Per germline, CDR1 LGHNA and CDR2 YNFKEQ. This chain's CDR3 is CASSQAVLAGRQNTEAFF. DNA for the CDR3: TGTGCCAGCAGCCAAGCGGTTCTGGCAGGCCGCCAGAACACTGAAGCTTTCTTT.

This rearrangement joins TRBV9 to TRBJ2-2; D is possibly TRBD2 (6 bases). In germline, CDR1 is SGDLS, CDR2 YYNGEE. CDR3 length equals 17 residues. V lost 2 bases and J 3 bases, leaving 17 bases between the germline ends. CDR3 in amino acids: CASSVHPGGAYTGELFF. In nucleotides, the CDR3 is TGTGCCAGCAGCGTCCACCCCGGAGGGGCTTACACCGGGGAGCTGTTTTTT.

This chain uses TRBV2 with TRBJ2-5, with D possibly being TRBD2 (6 bases). Germline V CDR1 and CDR2: SNHLY, FYNNEI. Trimming left V 3 bases short and J 3 bases short, with 8 bases between. CDR3 size: 13 residues. Written as DNA, the CDR3 is TGTGCCAGCAGTGATTTAGCGGAAGAGACCCAGTACTTC. Translating gives CASSDLAEETQYF.

The chain combines TRBV5-1 with TRBJ1-2; the D gene is possibly TRBD1 (6 bases). The CDR3 contains 14 residues. Trimming cost V 4 bases and J 8 bases, with 18 bases left between them. Per germline, CDR1 SGHRS and CDR2 YFSETQ. Written as DNA, the CDR3 is TGCGCCAGCAGCGTGTCGGGGAGGGGGAGAGGCTACACCTTC. Its protein product is CASSVSGRGRGYTF. Complete variable domain (other parts from reference TRBV5-1 and TRBJ1-2): KAGVTQTPRYLIKTRGQQVTLSCSPISGHRSVSWYQQTPGQGLQFLFEYFSETQRNKGNFPGRFSGRQFSNSRSEMNVSTLELGDSALYLCASSVSGRGRGYTFGSGTRLTVV.

The chain links TRBV19 to TRBJ1-3; weak D call: TRBD1 (6 bases). Germline CDR1 reads LNHDA; CDR2 reads SQIVND (reference sequence). This CDR3 comprises 15 residues. V lost 10 bases, J lost 2 bases, and 18 bases lay in between. Here the CDR3 reads CATAPVGGPGNTIYF. CDR3 nucleotides: TGTGCCACCGCCCCTGTGGGGGGCCCTGGAAACACCATATATTTT.

CDR3 sequence: CASSLSLAGGENNEQFF. In DNA, the CDR3 is TGTGCCAGCAGTTTATCTCTAGCGGGAGGGGAAAACAATGAGCAGTTCTTC. The V call is TRBV28, the J call TRBJ2-1; 12 bases are shared with TRBD2. CDR1 and CDR2 (germline): MDHEN, SYDVKM. This CDR3 has 17 residues. V lost 1 base to trimming and J lost 5 bases; unmatched junction nucleotides: 6.

This clone has only one observation. The chain has TRBV6-4 and TRBJ2-1, with 11 bases aligning to TRBD2. Trimming cost V 4 bases and J 3 bases; bases outside gene matches: 5. The CDR3 covers 16 residues. Germline values: CDR1 MRHNA, CDR2 SNTAGT. The CDR3 here is CASSGGLAGGYNEQFF. The CDR3 DNA sequence: TGTGCCAGCAGTGGGGGTCTAGCGGGAGGCTACAATGAGCAGTTCTTC.

The gene calls are TRBV15 and TRBJ2-5; D is unclear. The J call may be mistaken, given a closer DNA end match to TRBJ2-7. This CDR3 contains 13 residues. From germline, CDR1 is LNHNV and CDR2 YYDKDF (reference sequence). In DNA form, the CDR3 reads TGTGCCACCAGCAGAGATCCTGGGTCCGAGCAGTACTTC. Its protein is CATSRDPGSEQYF.

J is TRBJ1-1 and V is TRBV18; D unresolved. This CDR3 has 12 residues. V was clipped by 5 bases and J by 7 bases, with 11 bases between them. Germline V gene data show CDR1 as KGHSH and CDR2 as LQKENI. CDR3 nucleotide sequence: TGTGCCAGCTCAGGGCCCGGGATTGAAGCTTTCTTT. Its protein product is CASSGPGIEAFF.

The V and J genes are TRBV28 and TRBJ1-2; D uncertain. The V and J ends lost 6 bases and 6 bases respectively, with 11 bases between them. The CDR3 length is 12 residues. CDR1 is MDHEN, CDR2 SYDVKM, per germline. CDR3 coding DNA: TGTGCCAGCAGCCTTCGGCAAGATGGCTACACCTTC. The encoded protein is CASSLRQDGYTF.

This CDR3 reads CASRYDREKGYTF. In DNA form, the CDR3 reads TGTGCCAGCAGATACGACAGGGAAAAAGGCTACACCTTC. The chain carries TRBV6-5 and TRBJ1-2; 7 positions match TRBD1. CDR3 length: 13 residues. Germline CDR1 and CDR2: MNHEY and SVGAGI. The ends lost 6 bases at V and 8 bases at J; junction bases unmatched: 9.

The J gene is TRBJ2-7, the V gene TRBV7-9; 9 bases line up with TRBD2. This CDR3 spans 14 amino acids. With 4 bases clipped from V and 0 bases from J, the junction kept 1 base outside the gene matches. In germline, CDR1 is SEHNR, CDR2 FQNEAQ (reference sequence). Here the CDR3 DNA reads TGTGCCAGCAGCTATAGCGGGAGCTCCTACGAGCAGTACTTC. Translation: CASSYSGSSYEQYF.

This chain connects TRBV7-9 to TRBJ1-1; D is unclear. The CDR3 extends over 14 amino acids. V lost 2 bases and J 5 bases, leaving 12 bases between the germline ends. Germline CDR1 SEHNR, CDR2 FQNEAQ (reference sequence). CDR3 residues: CASSLSGSKTEAFF. The CDR3 coding sequence is TGTGCCAGCAGCTTATCTGGGTCTAAGACTGAAGCTTTCTTT.

The chain couples TRBV6-8 to TRBJ1-5; 9 bases are shared with TRBD1. This CDR3 comprises 14 residues. CDR1 and CDR2 (germline): MNHGY, SAAAGT. J was trimmed by 7 bases and V by 6 bases; bases with no gene match: 7. In nucleotides, the CDR3 is TGTGCCAGCAGCAGGGACAGGGAATCACAGCCCCAGCATTTT. It codes for CASSRDRESQPQHF.

About this clone itself: This CDR3 is also generated by other DNA sequences in the sample. This sequence joins TRBV28 and TRBJ1-2, with 9 positions matching TRBD1. Trimming took 4 bases from V and 2 from J; bases not matched to a gene: 2. Germline V CDR1 and CDR2: MDHEN, SYDVKM. The CDR3 totals 14 residues. The CDR3 DNA reads TGTGCCAGCAGTTCCGGGACAGGGAACTATGGCTACACCTTC. Encoded protein: CASSSGTGNYGYTF.